This entry describes one TCR beta chain. This receptor's antigen is unknown. One base away there is no much larger clone; base qualities are not given. TCR CDR3 regions were amplified from genomic DNA by multiplex PCR using the deep immunoSEQ assay. For each cell subset, the extracted genomic DNA was distributed evenly across all wells of several immunoSEQ 96-well plates, and each plate served as one replicate. For sorted subsets, about 210 ng of genomic DNA, equivalent to 25,000 to 30,000 T cell genomes, went into each replicate PCR. The purified libraries were quantified using a Qubit 3.0 fluorometer, sized with a Bioanalyzer 2100, and then quantified again using the KAPA Library Quantification kit. Every immunoSEQ 96-well plate was sequenced on a dedicated single-read 150-cycle Illumina NextSeq 550 flow cell. As for the authors' bioinformatics: Because the immunoSEQ output held only junctional sequences and lacked quality scores, the filtering could not match the filtering applied to full-length reads. To assign V/J genes and CDR3, sequences were annotated against IMGT germline references using PyIR, a Python wrapper for IgBLAST v1.9. Any read was removed if the V/J assignment was weak (E-value above 1e-6), the CDR3 was missing, or the read contained stop codons, out-of-frame junctions, or ambiguous translated residues. V3J clonotypes were defined by identical inferred V gene, J gene, and CDR3 amino acid sequence. Percentage overlap between repertoires was calculated by dividing the number of shared unique clonotypes by the size of the smaller repertoire. RTK rarefaction, the Chao1 estimator, and Recon v2.1 estimates of unobserved clonotypes were used to assess repertoire richness. Generation probabilities for all TCRbeta clonotypes obtained by the gDNA method from several donors were computed using OLGA. Imported from immuneACCESS, the table was reduced by TCRdb to in-frame sequences with V and J called. These copies leave out some clones; in studies compared against another copy, an unresolved V gene accounts for under half, and the cause of the remainder is not known. The D gene and trimming were derived from the DNA, and the V and J assignments and clone size from that table. The sample table shows around 2.1 million clones, and 90% to 95% are seen once. The ten largest clones take up around 1.7% of the sample.

These data are taken from a study of shared clonotypes between healthy human individuals (dated by TCRdb to the early 2020s). About the investigation overall: The cohort comprised a couple of women and a few men aged 18 to 49 years. For each donor, CD4 naive and CD4 memory were each given three plates, CD8 naive was given two plates, and CD8 memory was given one plate. To estimate repertoire size and how much clonotype sharing occurs between individuals, the study deeply sequenced the blood TCR repertoires of a handful of healthy adults. Different laboratories and diverse techniques were used to prepare libraries and sequence TCR repertoires, to increase sequencing depth and limit assay-specific biases. Each donor's leukapheresis produced roughly between roughly 0.94 and 9.5 billion PBMCs.

Findings and caveats that apply to the study as a whole: When four donors were compared, the shared fraction of clonotypes was about 5.2% for naive CD4, around 3.5% for naive CD8, about 2.5% for memory CD4, and 0.35% to 0.4% for memory CD8. Based on pairwise subsampling, the degree of clonotype sharing among donors was expected to be affected by sequencing depth. Sampling was limited to blood, and TCR repertoires in tissue likely differ from TCR repertoires in blood. Rarefaction of sorted-subset datasets indicated incomplete sequencing despite the large sequencing depth. Compared with non-shared clonotypes, the clonotypes found in all four sorted-subset donors had higher generation probabilities. Because the study included a small number of donors, the genetic and exposure-history diversity represented was limited. Estimated clonotype richness was generally larger for naive than for memory subsets.

For the CD8 naive samples, CD45RO-negative cells were positively selected for CCR7, yielding a CD45RA+CCR7+ population from which TemRA cells were excluded. Healthy HIV-negative adults with no recently reported acute infections or vaccinations were included as donors. All donors were Caucasian adults living in Nashville, Tennessee, USA. Blood was collected by leukapheresis, and PBMCs were isolated by Ficoll-Histopaque density gradient centrifugation and then cryopreserved in liquid nitrogen vapor phase. Analytical flow cytometry was used to check the purity and quantity of every magnetically sorted T cell population. Genomic DNA was isolated from every sorted fraction and measured by UV absorbance on a Nanodrop 2000c. From the cysteine through the phenylalanine, the CDR3 covers 14 amino acids. The DNA shown is the 42-base CDR3, in frame from base 1. Per the germline V gene, SQVTM is the CDR1 and ANQGSEA is the CDR2. V sheds 5 bases and J sheds 5 bases, leaving 16 bases between their ends.

The chain uses TRBV29-1 and TRBJ1-5; possibly the D gene is TRBD1, per 6 matching bases. The receptor's source is a young man in good health. Some clones in this sample may be carry-over from other donors' samples. Material: naive CD8+ T cells from PBMCs. According to the study, the label for this sample's cell subset or site signals: CD45RA+CCR7+. Read as DNA, the sequence is TGCAGCGTTCGCTACCCAGGGGAATATCAGCCCCAGCATTTT. Its protein is CSVRYPGEYQPQHF.